Presented here are 22 T cell receptor beta chains from one specimen sequenced in a study of blood T cells in healthy people across ages. A J-beta primer mix and a sample-barcoded 5' primer were used in a second PCR of about 7 to 12 cycles. MiXCR, run by TCRdb on the 5' RACE reads, gives a single entry per CDR3 protein. The sample lists roughly 1,500,000 distinct CDR3 sequences, 30% to 35% seen once, with approximately 11% in the top ten. Input material: blood. The receptors originated from a woman aged 25 to 45 in good health.

This clonotype was seen a few times. This rearrangement joins TRBV10-3 to TRBJ2-1, with 10 bases aligning to TRBD2. This CDR3 comprises 15 residues. Per germline, CDR1 ENHRY and CDR2 SYGVKD. With 3 bases clipped from V and 7 bases from J, the junction kept 6 bases outside the gene matches. Here the CDR3 DNA reads TGTGCCATCAGTGATATAGCGGGAGGCTTGAATGAGCAGTTCTTC. This sequence encodes CAISDIAGGLNEQFF.

Points on this clonotype: The junction does not match germline at one end; this may be a read error. This sequence joins TRBV4-1 and TRBJ2-1; 10 nucleotides match TRBD2. CDR1 MGHRA and CDR2 YSYEKL come from the germline V gene. The CDR3 totals 17 residues. The CDR3 reads CASSQEMASGGCNEQFF. CDR3 nucleotides: TGTGCCAGCAGCCAAGAAATGGCTAGCGGGGGATGCAATGAGCAGTTCTTC.

This clonotype was seen many times. Here the CDR3 reads CASSEGLYEQYF. CDR3 nucleotides: TGTGCCAGCAGCGAGGGACTCTACGAGCAGTACTTC. This rearrangement joins TRBV6-1 to TRBJ2-7, with D maybe TRBD2 (6 bases). Germline-derived CDR1 and CDR2 are MNHNS and SASEGT. The CDR3 is 12 amino acids. Trimming removed 6 bases at V and 3 bases at J, with 9 bases between.

This chain joins TRBV7-8 and TRBJ2-2; TRBD2 matches 8 bases. Trimming at V came to 4 bases and at J to 6 bases, leaving 16 bases not matched to a gene. Germline V gene sequence: CDR1 SGHVS, CDR2 FQNEAQ. This CDR3 contains 18 residues. The CDR3 is CASSSPRAGLVGSGELFF. The CDR3 region has the DNA TGTGCCAGCAGCTCCCCCAGAGCGGGACTAGTAGGTTCCGGGGAGCTGTTTTTT.

V usage is TRBV20-1 and J usage is TRBJ2-1; D gene uncertain. V was trimmed by 5 bases and J by 3 bases, leaving 11 bases between them. Germline CDR1 reads DFQATT; CDR2 reads SNEGSKA (reference sequence). The CDR3 extends over 13 amino acids. CDR3 sequence reads: CSAPVTLYNEQFF. In nucleotides, the CDR3 is TGCAGTGCTCCCGTTACCCTCTACAATGAGCAGTTCTTC.

This clonotype was picked up many times. The CDR3 DNA is TGCGCCAGCAGCTTGAACAGCGAGCAGTACTTC. The encoded protein is CASSLNSEQYF. This sequence joins TRBV5-1 and TRBJ2-7, with unresolved D. This CDR3 comprises 11 residues. Germline CDR1 is SGHRS and CDR2 is YFSETQ. V was pared by 1 base and J by 6 bases, with 5 bases between.

This clonotype was observed a few times. The V gene is TRBV3-1, the J gene TRBJ2-1, with D perhaps being TRBD1 or TRBD2 (6 bases each). The V and J ends lost 4 bases and 5 bases respectively, with 15 bases between them. The CDR3 has 15 amino acids. CDR1 LGHDT and CDR2 YNNKEL come from the germline V gene (reference sequence). The CDR3 nucleotides read TGTGCCAGCAGCCCGGGGGCGTTCTTCCACAATGAGCAGTTCTTC. Protein product: CASSPGAFFHNEQFF.

This clonotype appeared a few times. V gene TRBV2 combines with J gene TRBJ2-5; D may be TRBD2 (6 bases). Germline V gives CDR1 SNHLY, CDR2 FYNNEI. The V end was cut by 7 bases, the J end by 5 bases, with 17 bases between. The length of the CDR3 is 14 residues. The CDR3 DNA is TGTGCCAGCATGAAACGGGAGATAAGGGAGACCCAGTACTTC. Translating gives CASMKREIRETQYF.

This clonotype is a singleton in its sample. V usage is TRBV4-1 and J usage is TRBJ2-1; 14 positions match TRBD2. CDR3 length equals 18 residues. The junction had 5 bases not matched to a gene; V was cut back by 4 bases and J by 0 bases. Germline values: CDR1 MGHRA, CDR2 YSYEKL. This CDR3 reads CASSPGLAGGLSYNEQFF. CDR3 in DNA: TGCGCCAGCAGCCCCGGACTAGCGGGGGGTCTCTCCTACAATGAGCAGTTCTTC.

Points on this clonotype: Because it lacks the conserved phenylalanine or tryptophan at the end, this CDR3 is likely a read error. The chain employs TRBV20-1 and TRBJ2-5; TRBD1 agrees at 10 bases. TRBJ2-7 explains the end of the DNA better; the J call may be wrong. Germline V lookup: CDR1 DFQATT, CDR2 SNEGSKA (reference sequence). The CDR3 sequence is 15 residues long. CDR3 residues: CSAVRDRGEAHEQYL. The CDR3 coding sequence is TGCAGTGCTGTCCGGGACAGGGGAGAAGCCCACGAGCAGTACCTC.

The rearrangement joins TRBV20-1 to TRBJ2-3; 8 bases fit TRBD2. Germline V gene data show CDR1 as DFQATT and CDR2 as SNEGSKA (reference sequence). The CDR3 extends over 16 amino acids. V lost 0 bases to trimming and J lost 3 bases; unmatched junction nucleotides: 8. The CDR3 is CSARDLYGGATDTQYF. DNA for the CDR3: TGCAGTGCTAGAGATCTTTACGGGGGGGCGACAGATACGCAGTATTTT.

This clonotype showed up just once. One end of the junction does not line up with germline, which may come from a read error. The chain joins TRBV12-3 or TRBV12-4 to TRBJ2-5, with D unresolved. The CDR3 is made up of 15 amino acids. The CDR3 loop is CASSPETSARETQDF. CDR3 DNA sequence: TGTGCCAGCAGTCCCGAGACCTCCGCAAGAGAGACCCAGGACTTC.

There are a few counts of this clonotype. The chain links TRBV13 to TRBJ2-7; D tentatively reads TRBD1 or TRBD2 (5 bases each). V lost 5 bases and J lost 5, with 16 bases in between. The V gene's germline CDR1 is PRHDT and CDR2 FYEKMQ (reference sequence). CDR3 size: 14 residues. CDR3 DNA: TGTGCCAGCAGCCCCACGTTAGAGGGGCACGAGCAGTACTTC. Its translation is CASSPTLEGHEQYF.

The rearrangement uses TRBV3-1 and TRBJ2-7; D gene uncertain. The germline V and J ends were trimmed by 0 bases and 3 bases, with 9 bases remaining between them. The CDR3 extends over 14 amino acids. The germline gives CDR1 LGHDT, CDR2 YNNKEL (reference sequence). The CDR3 bases are TGTGCCAGCAGCCAAGAGTCTACAAGCTACGAGCAGTACTTC. Its protein is CASSQESTSYEQYF.

This clonotype was recorded a few times. The rearrangement links TRBV7-2 to TRBJ1-2, with TRBD1 matching over 7 bases. The CDR3 contains 18 residues. Unmatched junction bases numbered 18, after V lost 5 bases and J lost 3 bases. Germline CDR1 reads SGHTA; CDR2 reads FQGNSA. CDR3 nucleotide sequence: TGTGCCAGCAGCCCTCATATGCCCGGCCGACAGGGCTACTATGGCTACACCTTC. This sequence encodes CASSPHMPGRQGYYGYTF.

This clonotype was seen once. The rearrangement links TRBV7-9 to TRBJ2-3; TRBD2 agrees at 8 bases. Germline CDR1 reads SEHNR; CDR2 reads FQNEAQ (reference sequence). Trimming at V came to 11 bases and at J to 1 base, leaving 5 bases not matched to a gene. The CDR3 is 13 amino acids. The CDR3 sequence: CARKTSGTDTQYF. CDR3 nucleotide sequence: TGTGCCCGCAAGACTAGCGGCACAGATACGCAGTATTTT.

Comments on this clonotype: Being one base from a much bigger clone, this may be a read error. This likely comes from a read error, as the CDR3 has no conserved phenylalanine or tryptophan at its end. The chain employs TRBV5-1 and TRBJ2-4; D tentatively fits TRBD1 or TRBD2 (7 bases each). Germline CDR1 reads SGHRS; CDR2 reads YFSETQ. V lost 4 bases, J lost 4 bases, and 15 bases lay in between. The CDR3 has 15 amino acids. In DNA form, the CDR3 reads TGCGCCAGCAGCCCCCAGGGGGGGGCGAAAAACATTCAGTACTCC. It translates to CASSPQGGAKNIQYS.

This clonotype was observed a handful of times. The chain is built from TRBV7-3 and TRBJ2-5, with 9 bases identical to TRBD2. From germline, CDR1 is SGHTA and CDR2 FQGTGA. V lost 7 bases and J lost 4; bases outside the gene matches: 7. The CDR3 spans 14 residues. The CDR3 DNA sequence: TGTGCCAGCATTCACTCTAGCGGGGTAGAGACCCAGTACTTC. This sequence encodes CASIHSSGVETQYF. The full variable domain, in which reference TRBV7-3 and TRBJ2-5 provide the parts outside the CDR3, is GAGVSQTPSNKVTEKGKYVELRCDPISGHTALYWYRQSLGQGPEFLIYFQGTGAADDSGLPNDRFFAVRPEGSVSTLKIQRTERGDSAVYLCASIHSSGVETQYFGPGTRLLVL.

J is TRBJ2-5 and V is TRBV20-1; 8 bases align to TRBD2. The J call is in doubt because the DNA end fits TRBJ2-7 better. The CDR3 has 14 amino acids. Germline CDR1 DFQATT, CDR2 SNEGSKA (reference sequence). In DNA, the CDR3 is TGCAGTGCTAGTCGCGGGGGGCAATCCTACGAGCAGTACTTC. It specifies CSASRGGQSYEQYF.

This clonotype was picked up a small number of times. The chain recombines TRBV9 with TRBJ1-5; D is undetermined. CDR1 is SGDLS, CDR2 YYNGEE, per germline. The CDR3 is 13 amino acids. The V and J ends lost 0 bases and 7 bases respectively, with 8 bases between them. In nucleotides, the CDR3 is TGTGCCAGCAGCGTAGAGGAGGGACAGCCCCAGCATTTT. It specifies CASSVEEGQPQHF.

In this sample, this clonotype turned up a few times. The chain employs TRBV29-1 and TRBJ2-1, with TRBD2 identical over 11 bases. The germline V gene has CDR1 SQVTM and CDR2 ANQGSEA. There are 14 residues in the CDR3. V dropped 7 bases and J dropped 5; count of bases not matched to a gene: 7. In DNA, the CDR3 is TGCAGCGGGTGTGGACTAGCGGGCAACAATGAGCAGTTCTTC. Its protein is CSGCGLAGNNEQFF.

This chain connects TRBV3-1 to TRBJ1-1; D remains ambiguous. Germline CDR1 reads LGHDT; CDR2 reads YNNKEL (reference sequence). The CDR3 extends over 14 amino acids. V lost 1 base and J 7 bases, leaving 13 bases between the germline ends. CDR3 sequence (DNA): TGTGCCAGCAGCCAAGTTGGGCGGACGGGTGAAGCTTTCTTT. The encoded protein is CASSQVGRTGEAFF. Full variable domain (missing parts from reference TRBV3-1 and TRBJ1-1): DTAVSQTPKYLVTQMGNDKSIKCEQNLGHDTMYWYKQDSKKFLKIMFSYNNKELIINETVPNRFSPKSPDKAHLNLHINSLELGDSAVYFCASSQVGRTGEAFFGQGTRLTVV.